This passage covers 5 T cell receptor beta chains from one sample sequenced in a study of cytomegalovirus exposure and HLA in healthy donors. TCRdb keeps only in-frame clones here, not all; method: immunoSEQ multiplex PCR. The repertoire holds 150,000 to 200,000 clones, with around 89% as singletons. The sequencing sample was made of PBMCs. The receptors were gathered from a man aged 18 to 30 in good health and CMV-seronegative.

The chain joins TRBV5-1 to TRBJ1-1; D ambiguous. The CDR3 is 13 amino acids. From germline, CDR1 is SGHRS and CDR2 YFSETQ. V shed 6 bases and J shed 4 bases, with 13 bases lying between them. The CDR3 reads CASTPLEATEAFF. For the CDR3, the DNA is TGCGCCAGCACCCCCCTGGAGGCCACTGAAGCTTTCTTT.

The V and J genes are TRBV5-1 and TRBJ2-1; 13 bases are shared with TRBD2. In germline, CDR1 is SGHRS, CDR2 YFSETQ. The V and J ends lost 5 bases and 0 bases, in that order; junction bases with no gene match: 8. The CDR3 extends over 18 amino acids. The CDR3 DNA sequence: TGCGCCAGCAGGAGGACTAGCGGGGGTCTTAGCTCCTACAATGAGCAGTTCTTC. Translating gives CASRRTSGGLSSYNEQFF.

The CDR3 nucleotides are TGCGCCAGCAGCCATAGGACAGAACTGGGTCTAGAGGGCTACACCTTC. Translation gives CASSHRTELGLEGYTF. The V gene is TRBV4-1, the J gene TRBJ1-2; TRBD1 is a possible D gene (6 bases). Trimming took off 3 bases at V and 8 bases at J, with 22 bases between the two ends. Germline assignment: CDR1 MGHRA and CDR2 YSYEKL. The CDR3 totals 16 residues.

The chain recombines TRBV27 with TRBJ2-5; TRBD2 matches at 10 bases. Per the germline V gene, CDR1 is MNHEY and CDR2 is SMNVEV (reference sequence). This CDR3 spans 16 amino acids. V was pared by 0 bases and J by 6 bases, with 7 bases of the junction left unmatched. The CDR3 loop reads CASSLSLAGGVKTQYF. CDR3 in DNA: TGTGCCAGCAGTTTATCGTTAGCGGGAGGTGTAAAGACCCAGTACTTC.

The chain has TRBV2 and TRBJ2-7; 8 bases are shared with TRBD2. Germline values: CDR1 SNHLY, CDR2 FYNNEI. The CDR3 is 15 amino acids. V shed 7 bases, J shed 2 bases, and the junction held 10 bases outside the gene matches. The CDR3 DNA follows: TGTGCCAGCACCGTACTAGCGGACGGAGCCTACGAGCAGTACTTC. Encoded protein: CASTVLADGAYEQYF. The full variable domain, its missing parts supplied by reference TRBV2 and TRBJ2-7, is EPEVTQTPSHQVTQMGQEVILRCVPISNHLYFYWYRQILGQKVEFLVSFYNNEISEKSEIFDDQFSVERPDGSNFTLKIRSTKLEDSAMYFCASTVLADGAYEQYFGPGTRLTVT.